The sequence of this T cell receptor (beta chain) was determined in a study of identifying expanded T cells in peripheral blood. Study findings and constraints: Approximately 2-week clone count variance significantly increased as total template count grew. Technical replicates showed about 1.1 changed clones; approximately two weeks roughly 16; four weeks 19.

During the collection period, no donor immune events like infections were recorded. Profiled with immunoSEQ multiplex PCR; TCRdb holds only in-frame clones, not every one. The table records about 130,000 clones, 75% to 90% of them present only once. This clone occurred once. Its specificity is unknown. Trimming removed 3 bases from V and 8 bases from J; junction bases left unmatched: 6. The CDR3 extends over 13 amino acids. Germline CDR1 is SGDLS and CDR2 is YYNGEE. The genes are TRBV9 and TRBJ1-2, with 8 bases aligning to TRBD1. The origin of this receptor is a person aged 18 to 70 in good health. The sequencing input was blood. Here the CDR3 reads CASSAQGAGGYTF. CDR3 DNA: TGTGCCAGCAGCGCCCAGGGGGCAGGCGGCTACACCTTC.